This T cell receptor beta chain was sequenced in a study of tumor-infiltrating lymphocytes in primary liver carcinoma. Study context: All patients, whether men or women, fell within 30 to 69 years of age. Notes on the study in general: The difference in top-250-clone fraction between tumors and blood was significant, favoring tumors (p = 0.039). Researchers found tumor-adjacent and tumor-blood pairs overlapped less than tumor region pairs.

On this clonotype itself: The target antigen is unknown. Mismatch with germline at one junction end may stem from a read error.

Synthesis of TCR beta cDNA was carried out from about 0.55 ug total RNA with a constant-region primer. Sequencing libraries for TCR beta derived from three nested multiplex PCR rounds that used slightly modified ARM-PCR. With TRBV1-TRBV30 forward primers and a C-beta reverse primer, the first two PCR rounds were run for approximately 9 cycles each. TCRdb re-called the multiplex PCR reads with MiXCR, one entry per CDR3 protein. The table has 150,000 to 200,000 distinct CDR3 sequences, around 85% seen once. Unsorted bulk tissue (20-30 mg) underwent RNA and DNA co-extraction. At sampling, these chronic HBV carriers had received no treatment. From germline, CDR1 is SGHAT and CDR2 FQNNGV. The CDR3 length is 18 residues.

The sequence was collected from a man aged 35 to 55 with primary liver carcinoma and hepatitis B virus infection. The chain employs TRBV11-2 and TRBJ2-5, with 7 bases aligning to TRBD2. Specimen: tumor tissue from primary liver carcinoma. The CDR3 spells CASSTSSIQGAGRETQYF. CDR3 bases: TGTGCCAGCAGCACTAGCTCAATCCAGGGTGCTGGGCGGGAGACCCAGTATTTC.